These T cell receptor beta chains were read from a single sample in a study of shared clonotypes between healthy human individuals. Measured with immunoSEQ multiplex PCR; TCRdb has only the in-frame clones, and not every one. The table shows hundreds of thousands of clones, with approximately 75% occurring only once. The sample taken for sequencing was memory CD4+ T cells sorted from blood. The receptors were sampled from a woman aged 30 to 39 in good health. Both conserved end residues are part of each CDR3. Fields, in order: J gene, V gene, clone size, D gene, CDR3 DNA, CDR3 protein. D genes are given only for firm matches. A clone size is listed for some rows: how often the clone was seen (once, few, many), or a class if it is expanded.

TRBJ1-3 TRBV6-6 - - TGTGCCAGCTGTCTCGAGGAGGGACACGCAAACACCATATATTTT CASCLEEGHANTIYF
TRBJ2-7 TRBV28 - - TGTGCCAGCAGCCCCGGGCGATGGGGGAGGCCCTCCTACGAGCAGTACTTC CASSPGRWGRPSYEQYF
TRBJ2-2 TRBV4-1 - TRBD1 TGCGCCAGCAGCCAAGAGTCGACAGGGGTAGCCGGGGAGCTGTTTTTT CASSQESTGVAGELFF
TRBJ2-7 TRBV18 - - TGTGCCAGCTCTACGGACAGTTACGAGCAGTACTTC CASSTDSYEQYF
TRBJ1-1 TRBV11-3 few - TGTGCCAGCAGCTTATGGGTGAACACTGAAGCTTTCTTT CASSLWVNTEAFF
TRBJ1-5 TRBV15 - TRBD1 TGTGCCACCTCACCTATACAGGGGGCCGATCAGCCCCAGCATTTT CATSPIQGADQPQHF
TRBJ1-5 TRBV7-9 once TRBD1 TGTGCCAGCAGCCGGACAGGCAATAGCAATCAGCCCCAGCATTTT CASSRTGNSNQPQHF
TRBJ2-5 TRBV5-1 - - TGCGCCAGCAGACGAGCAGGTCAAGAGACCCAGTACTTC CASRRAGQETQYF
TRBJ2-7 TRBV27 few - TGTGCCAGCAGTTTCAGTGGGACTCCTTCTACGGGGCAGTACTTC CASSFSGTPSTGQYF
TRBJ2-3 TRBV28 - - TGTGCCAGCAGTTACCGGGGGGCCAACACAGATACGCAGTATTTT CASSYRGANTDTQYF
TRBJ2-7 TRBV27 few - TGTGCCAGCTTCGGACGGAAGTACGAGCAGTACTTC CASFGRKYEQYF
TRBJ2-2 TRBV15 - TRBD1 TGTGCCACCAGCGTCCAGGGGGCGTTGGACACCGGGGAGCTGTTTTTT CATSVQGALDTGELFF
TRBJ2-3 TRBV10-3 - - TGTGCCATCAGTGGGGGAAAGGGTAGCAAAAGCACAGATACGCAGTATTTT CAISGGKGSKSTDTQYF
TRBJ1-2 TRBV2 - TRBD1 TGTGCCAGCAGCGATGACAGGGAATATGGCTACACCTTC CASSDDREYGYTF
TRBJ1-5 TRBV10-2 - - TGCGCCAGCAGTGAGGGTGGCGCTCAGCCCCAGCATTTT CASSEGGAQPQHF
TRBJ2-2 TRBV19 - - TGTGCCAGTAGGCTCGACAGGAGCCTCACCGGGGAGCTGTTTTTT CASRLDRSLTGELFF
TRBJ1-2 TRBV5-1 - - TGCGCCAGCAGCTTGGGAGGCTGGGGGGCGGACGGCTACACCTTC CASSLGGWGADGYTF
TRBJ2-5 TRBV29-1 - - TGCAGCGCCCTCGGGGGCCACCAAGAGACCCAGTACTTC CSALGGHQETQYF
TRBJ2-1 TRBV27 - - TGTGCCAGCAGGACGGACCGGAGGGATGAGCAGTTCTTC CASRTDRRDEQFF
TRBJ1-5 TRBV6-5 - - TGTGCCAGCAGTTCAGCAGGGTGGAGCAATCAGCCCCAGCATTTT CASSSAGWSNQPQHF
TRBJ2-7 TRBV6-5 - - TGTGCCAACAAAGCCTTGGGACATCACTACGAGCAGTACTTC CANKALGHHYEQYF
TRBJ1-1 TRBV5-5 - - TGTGCCAGCAGCTTCAAAGGGGACACTGAAGCTTTCTTT CASSFKGDTEAFF
TRBJ2-7 TRBV5-6 - - TGTGCCAGCAGCTTGAGAATCGGAACTTCGGGGATGAGCTCCTACGAGCAGTACTTC CASSLRIGTSGMSSYEQYF
TRBJ2-1 TRBV2 - - TGTGCCAGCAGTTCGGTTAGCGGCATCTCCTACAATGAGCAGTTCTTC CASSSVSGISYNEQFF
TRBJ1-1 TRBV11-2 - - TGTGCCAGCAGCCCCCGAGTGAACACTGAAGCTTTCTTT CASSPRVNTEAFF
TRBJ2-3 TRBV28 - - TGTGCCAGCAGTTTTGGGGGCATGGATACGCAGTATTTT CASSFGGMDTQYF
TRBJ2-1 TRBV11-2 - - TGTGCCAGCAGCTTAGATCAGCTCGATGAGCAGTTCTTC CASSLDQLDEQFF
TRBJ1-4 TRBV2 - TRBD1 TGTGCCAGGAACCAGGGGGCGCGAGAAAAACTGTTTTTT CARNQGAREKLFF
TRBJ1-5 TRBV14 - - TGTGCCAGCAGCCAAGACCAGGGACACCGTAATCAGCCCCAGCATTTT CASSQDQGHRNQPQHF
TRBJ1-1 TRBV6-6 - - TGTGCCAGCAGTTACTTGACCGGGACAAAAAATGAAGCTTTCTTT CASSYLTGTKNEAFF
TRBJ1-2 TRBV28 many - TGTGCCAGCACCTCGGGAACGGCTTACTATGGCTACACCTTC CASTSGTAYYGYTF
TRBJ1-2 TRBV5-1 - - TGCGCCAGCAGCTTACGTGGACGGGAGGGAGGTGATGGCTACACCTTC CASSLRGREGGDGYTF
TRBJ1-5 TRBV19 - - TGTGCCAGTAGAATGGGCAGGGACGCTCAGCCCCAGCATTTT CASRMGRDAQPQHF
TRBJ2-1 TRBV28 - - TGTGCCAGCCGGCGTTTTGGGGGTGAAGACAATGAGCAGTTCTTC CASRRFGGEDNEQFF
TRBJ2-7 TRBV11-2 - - TGTGCCAGCAACAATCTTGTGGCCTACGAGCAGTACTTC CASNNLVAYEQYF
TRBJ2-7 TRBV30 - - TGTGCCTGGAGTCGGGGGACCTACGAGCAGTACTTC CAWSRGTYEQYF
TRBJ1-2 TRBV7-9 - - TGTGCCAGCAGCTTATTGGTGAACGACTATGGCTACACCTTC CASSLLVNDYGYTF
TRBJ2-7 TRBV11-1 - - TGTGCCAGCAGCTCCCCAGAGATATACGAGCAGTACTTC CASSSPEIYEQYF
TRBJ2-7 TRBV10-3 - TRBD2 TGTGCCATCAGTGAACTAGCGGGGGGCCACGAGCAGTACTTC CAISELAGGHEQYF
TRBJ2-1 TRBV30 - - TGTGCCTGGAGTGTAAAGGGTCTCGATTACAATGAGCAGTTCTTC CAWSVKGLDYNEQFF
TRBJ2-1 TRBV5-4 - - TGTGCCAGCAGCTTGGACCTAGCTGGGTCCTACAATGAGCAGTTCTTC CASSLDLAGSYNEQFF
TRBJ2-7 TRBV2 - TRBD1 TGTGCCGGAGGGACAGGGGGATACGAGCAGTACTTC CAGGTGGYEQYF
TRBJ1-2 TRBV5-4 - - TGTGCCAGCAGCTTGACAGAGCGGGGCGGCTACACCTTC CASSLTERGGYTF
TRBJ1-1 TRBV27 few - TGTGCCAGCAGTTTATCCCGGATCAGTCTTGGCACTGAAGCTTTCTTT CASSLSRISLGTEAFF
TRBJ2-1 TRBV29-1 few - TGCAGCTCCGCGGTTGAGGGTGAGCAGTTCTTC CSSAVEGEQFF
TRBJ1-1 TRBV5-1 - TRBD1 TGCGCCAGCAGCTTGGATACAGGGGGCATGAACACTGAAGCTTTCTTT CASSLDTGGMNTEAFF
TRBJ2-1 TRBV19 - - TGTGCCAGTAGTCCGACCCAATGGGGTAATGAGCAGTTCTTC CASSPTQWGNEQFF
TRBJ2-3 TRBV25-1 few TRBD2 TGTGCCAGCAGTGAAAGGGAGCGGGAGAGCACAGATACGCAGTATTTT CASSERERESTDTQYF
TRBJ2-1 TRBV11-2 - TRBD2 TGTGCCAGCAGCTTATTGAACAGCGGGGGGTATAATGAGCAGTTCTTC CASSLLNSGGYNEQFF
TRBJ1-4 TRBV7-9 - - TGTGCCAGCAGCTTAAGTGGGGATGGCGAAAAACTGTTTTTT CASSLSGDGEKLFF
TRBJ2-7 TRBV7-2 - - TGTGCCAGCAGCTTGGGCCCGCCCCAAACCTACGAGCAGTACTTC CASSLGPPQTYEQYF
TRBJ1-1 TRBV5-1 few - TGCGCCAGCAGCGAATTCTTGGACACTGAAGCTTTCTTT CASSEFLDTEAFF
TRBJ1-4 TRBV6-1 - - TGTGCCAGCAGACCATGGAGTGAAAAACTGTTTTTT CASRPWSEKLFF
TRBJ1-5 TRBV21-1 - - TGTGCCAGCAGCAAAAAGGGGGTAGGGACGGACGGCAATCAGCCCCAGCATTTT CASSKKGVGTDGNQPQHF
TRBJ1-1 TRBV2 - TRBD1 TGTGCCAGCACTCCGGACAGGGTCGTCACTGAAGCTTTCTTT CASTPDRVVTEAFF
TRBJ1-2 TRBV19 - - TGTGCCAGTAGTATAGGATCTGGGATAAGCTACACCTTC CASSIGSGISYTF
TRBJ2-3 TRBV5-4 - TRBD2 TGTGCCAGCAGCTCTGGGACTAGCGGGAGGTGGGCAGATACGCAGTATTTT CASSSGTSGRWADTQYF